The 30 T cell receptor beta chains given below trace back to one sample, sequenced in a study of glioma-infiltrating T cells. Using RNA template, CDR3s of TCR alpha and beta were amplified with iRepertoire arm-PCR. TCRdb passed the multiplex PCR reads through MiXCR, listing each CDR3 protein once. This table holds around 99,000 distinct CDR3 sequences, less than 30% found once. Sequenced sample: glioma tissue, nonneoplastic brain tissue, or PBMCs (not recorded which). These receptors all stem from a human donor with low-grade glioma or glioblastoma, undergoing nonglioma brain surgery, or in good health (not recorded which).

In this sample, this clonotype turned up many times. The chain combines TRBV6-6 with TRBJ1-1; unclear D gene. Looked up from germline, CDR1 is MNHNY and CDR2 is SVGAGI (reference sequence). Trimming pared 0 bases from V and 0 bases from J, leaving 17 bases between. CDR3 size: 18 residues. The CDR3 protein is CASSYSQVWRALNTEAFF. As DNA, the CDR3 is TGTGCCAGCAGTTACTCGCAGGTTTGGAGGGCACTGAACACTGAAGCTTTCTTT.

In its sample, this clonotype was seen many times. The chain links TRBV10-3 to TRBJ2-7; 13 bases agree with TRBD2. Germline loops: CDR1 ENHRY, CDR2 SYGVKD. This CDR3 is 16 amino acids long. The J segment lost 2 bases and the V segment lost 8 bases, leaving 9 bases of the junction unmatched. CDR3 in amino acids: CAIYSGTSGTTYEQYF. DNA of the CDR3: TGTGCCATCTACTCCGGGACTAGCGGGACGACCTACGAGCAGTACTTC.

The chain joins TRBV24-1 to TRBJ2-3; D is unresolved. The CDR3 loop spans 15 amino acids. Looked up from germline, CDR1 is KGHDR and CDR2 is SFDVKD. V lost 4 bases, J lost 1 base, and 11 bases lay in between. The CDR3 bases are TGTGCCACCAGTGACCCTCTTGAACGCACAGATACGCAGTATTTT. It specifies CATSDPLERTDTQYF.

The table lists this clonotype with many counts. The rearrangement links TRBV6-4 to TRBJ1-6; TRBD1 matches at 7 bases. Trimming at V came to 2 bases and at J to 10 bases, leaving 2 bases not matched to a gene. The CDR3 covers 13 residues. The germline V gene encodes CDR1 MRHNA and CDR2 SNTAGT. The CDR3 coding sequence is TGTGCCAGCAGTGACGACAGGGAATCACCCCTCCACTTT. This encodes CASSDDRESPLHF.

This clonotype was detected ten times or more. V and J are TRBV4-3 and TRBJ2-1; a weak D match, TRBD2 (5 bases). V was trimmed by 3 bases and J by 0 bases, leaving 12 bases between them. This CDR3 comprises 16 residues. Germline lookup yields CDR1 LGHNA and CDR2 YSLEER. The CDR3 DNA sequence: TGCGCCAGCAGCCAGGCTAGCAGGAGCTCCTACAATGAGCAGTTCTTC. Translating gives CASSQASRSSYNEQFF.

The gene calls are TRBV6-2 or TRBV6-3 and TRBJ2-6, with TRBD2 as a possible D gene (6 bases). This CDR3 is 14 amino acids long. Trimming removed 6 bases from V and 10 bases from J, with 16 bases in between. Germline values: CDR1 MNHEY, CDR2 SVGEGT. The CDR3 DNA sequence: TGTGCCAGCAGAGGGGACTCTGGGGTTAACGTCCTGACTTTC. As protein: CASRGDSGVNVLTF.

This clonotype appeared many times. This chain connects TRBV2 to TRBJ1-5; TRBD1 matches at 7 bases. Germline V gene data show CDR1 as SNHLY and CDR2 as FYNNEI. The CDR3 covers 15 residues. V lost 6 bases to trimming and J lost 0 bases; unmatched junction nucleotides: 5. The CDR3 DNA reads TGTGCCAGCAGCAAAACAGGGGATAGCAATCAGCCCCAGCATTTT. Its protein product is CASSKTGDSNQPQHF.

On this clonotype itself: Given a much more abundant clone one base away, this may be a read error. The chain uses TRBV28 and TRBJ2-5, with TRBD2 identical over 12 bases. V lost 8 bases and J lost 6; bases outside the gene matches: 13. Germline-derived CDR1 and CDR2 are MDHEN and SYDVKM. The CDR3 loop spans 16 amino acids. The CDR3 sequence is CASGQTSGRAMKTQYF. CDR3 coding DNA: TGTGCCAGCGGGCAGACTAGCGGGAGAGCTATGAAGACCCAGTACTTC.

This clonotype was recorded at least ten times. The chain employs TRBV6-2 or TRBV6-3 and TRBJ1-1; tentative D call: TRBD1 (6 bases). CDR1 and CDR2 from the germline V gene are MNHEY and SVGEGT. Trimming took off 2 bases at V and 0 bases at J, with 10 bases between the two ends. The CDR3 covers 15 residues. The CDR3: CASSYGGSMNTEAFF. CDR3 DNA sequence: TGTGCCAGCAGTTACGGGGGCAGCATGAACACTGAAGCTTTCTTT.

A note on this clonotype: Without the conserved terminal phenylalanine or tryptophan, this CDR3 likely stems from a read error. The genes are TRBV6-2 or TRBV6-3 and TRBJ1-1; D is uncertain. The CDR3 has 12 amino acids. Germline values: CDR1 MNHEY, CDR2 SVGEGT. CDR3 sequence reads: CATSEGYTQAFC. CDR3 sequence (DNA): TGCGCCACCAGTGAGGGCTACACTCAAGCTTTCTGT.

This clonotype was seen at least ten times. As DNA, the CDR3 is TGTGCCAGCAGCCAAGTAGGACAGGGGGCATACAATGAGCAGTTCTTC. This encodes CASSQVGQGAYNEQFF. The chain links TRBV4-2 to TRBJ2-1; 11 positions match TRBD1. The CDR3 loop spans 16 amino acids. The V gene's germline CDR1 is LGHNA and CDR2 YNFKEQ. After removal of 1 base from V and 4 bases from J, the junction contained 3 bases not matched to a gene.

This clonotype occurred many times. The rearrangement uses TRBV20-1 and TRBJ2-7; 8 positions match TRBD2. Germline CDR1 is DFQATT and CDR2 is SNEGSKA (reference sequence). This CDR3 has 12 residues. V was pared by 3 bases and J by 3 bases, with 1 base of the junction left unmatched. The CDR3 spells CSARGLDYEQYF. The CDR3 bases are TGCAGTGCTAGGGGACTAGACTACGAGCAGTACTTC.

This clonotype was counted ten times or more. The chain carries TRBV12-3 or TRBV12-4 and TRBJ1-3; a weak D match, TRBD1 (6 bases). Deletions cut 3 bases from V and 3 bases from J, with 9 bases between. CDR3 length: 14 residues. DNA of the CDR3: TGTGCCAGCAGTTTGCTCAGGGGTGGAAACACCATATATTTT. As protein: CASSLLRGGNTIYF.

This clonotype was detected ten times or more. The V gene is TRBV6-2 or TRBV6-3, the J gene TRBJ1-1; D is uncertain. The CDR3 is 15 residues long. CDR1 is MNHEY, CDR2 SVGEGT, per germline. The V and J ends lost 1 base and 0 bases respectively, with 9 bases between them. The CDR3 sequence is CASSYLLTLNTEAFF. The CDR3 DNA follows: TGTGCCAGCAGTTACTTGCTTACTTTGAACACTGAAGCTTTCTTT.

This clonotype occurred many times. This sequence joins TRBV15 and TRBJ1-4; weak D call: TRBD1 (6 bases). Trimming removed 5 bases at V and 5 bases at J, with 15 bases between. Germline V CDR1 and CDR2: LNHNV, YYDKDF (reference sequence). This CDR3 region has 15 residues. The CDR3 DNA reads TGTGCCACCAGCGGGGGGGGCAGGGAAAATGAAAAACTGTTTTTT. Translated: CATSGGGRENEKLFF.

This clonotype was observed many times. The chain uses TRBV7-9 and TRBJ1-5; 7 nucleotides line up with TRBD1. J lost 3 bases, V lost 4 bases, and 6 bases had no gene match. The germline V gene encodes CDR1 SEHNR and CDR2 FQNEAQ (reference sequence). The CDR3 is 15 amino acids. Here the CDR3 reads CASSSTGRNNQPQHF. The CDR3 DNA reads as TGTGCCAGCAGCTCGACAGGGAGGAACAATCAGCCCCAGCATTTT.

The chain recombines TRBV6-2 or TRBV6-3 with TRBJ1-5; the D is unclear. The CDR3 extends over 14 amino acids. Germline CDR1 and CDR2: MNHEY and SVGEGT. Trimming cost V 7 bases and J 2 bases, with 12 bases left between them. The CDR3 spells CASTRAQGNQPQHF. CDR3 sequence (DNA): TGTGCCAGCACCCGGGCCCAGGGCAATCAGCCCCAGCATTTT.

This clonotype has ten or more counts. The chain carries TRBV4-3 and TRBJ2-1, with 7 bases matching TRBD2. The CDR3 consists of 14 residues. Germline V gene sequence: CDR1 LGHNA, CDR2 YSLEER. J lost 6 bases, V lost 1 base, and 3 bases had no gene match. CDR3 loop: CASSQGRLANEQFF. As DNA, the CDR3 is TGCGCCAGCAGCCAAGGCAGACTAGCCAATGAGCAGTTCTTC.

This clonotype has ten or more counts. V gene TRBV7-9 combines with J gene TRBJ1-1; 7 nucleotides agree with TRBD1. The V and J ends lost 5 bases and 10 bases, in that order; junction bases with no gene match: 13. Germline V lookup: CDR1 SEHNR, CDR2 FQNEAQ (reference sequence). The CDR3 totals 14 residues. CDR3 DNA: TGTGCCAGCAGCCCTACCGGGACAGCGGGGAGAGCTTTCTTT. This codes for CASSPTGTAGRAFF.

This clonotype appeared many times. V usage is TRBV7-2 and J usage is TRBJ2-7; D is perhaps TRBD2 (5 bases). In germline, CDR1 is SGHTA, CDR2 FQGNSA. Trimming stripped 3 bases from V and 2 bases from J, with 11 bases between. The CDR3 runs 14 residues. The CDR3 loop reads CASSLTTQTYEQYF. The CDR3 nucleotides are TGTGCCAGCAGCTTGACTACCCAGACCTACGAGCAGTACTTC.

Concerning this clonotype itself: A much larger clonotype is one base distant, so this may be a read error. J is TRBJ2-6 and V is TRBV19; D unresolved. The V gene's germline CDR1 is LNHDA and CDR2 SQIVND (reference sequence). Trimming took 7 bases from V and 2 from J, leaving 12 bases between them. This CDR3 region has 15 residues. The CDR3 DNA sequence: TGTGCCAGTAACCGCATGCCGGCTGGGGCCAACGTCCTGACTTTC. Protein: CASNRMPAGANVLTF.

The chain couples TRBV20-1 to TRBJ2-5; 11 bases fit TRBD2. J was trimmed by 2 bases and V by 6 bases; bases with no gene match: 8. The CDR3 extends over 15 amino acids. Germline CDR1 is DFQATT and CDR2 is SNEGSKA (reference sequence). The CDR3 nucleotides are TGCAGTGCCCCAGGGGGACTAGCGGAACAAGAGACCCAGTACTTC. Protein product: CSAPGGLAEQETQYF.

This rearrangement joins TRBV12-5 to TRBJ2-1; 8 bases match TRBD1. V dropped 5 bases and J dropped 3; count of bases not matched to a gene: 3. Per the germline V gene, CDR1 is LGHNT and CDR2 is FRNRAP. The CDR3 contains 14 residues. CDR3 coding DNA: TGTGCTAGTGGTCCAGGGGGCTACTACAATGAGCAGTTCTTC. It yields the protein CASGPGGYYNEQFF.

This clonotype was seen ten or more times. The chain recombines TRBV4-2 with TRBJ1-2; 9 bases are shared with TRBD1. Trimming removed 5 bases from V and 7 bases from J; junction bases left unmatched: 8. From germline, CDR1 is LGHNA and CDR2 YNFKEQ. The CDR3 consists of 14 residues. Here the CDR3 reads CASSKKGTGSGYTF. The CDR3 nucleotides read TGTGCCAGCAGCAAAAAAGGGACAGGGAGTGGCTACACCTTC.

The chain employs TRBV30 and TRBJ2-7, with 7 nucleotides matching TRBD1. Losses at the gene ends were 3 bases for V and 5 bases for J; bases not matched to a gene: 13. The CDR3 has 15 residues. CDR1 and CDR2 (germline): GTSNPN, SVGIG (reference sequence). The CDR3 sequence: CAWSRTTGYFNEQYF. CDR3 sequence (DNA): TGTGCCTGGAGCCGGACGACAGGGTATTTCAACGAGCAGTACTTC.

About this clonotype: An end of the junction differs from the germline gene, which may be a read error. This sequence joins TRBV7-2 and TRBJ2-1, with TRBD2 identical over 9 bases. CDR1 is SGHTA and CDR2 is FQGNSA in the germline V gene. The CDR3 runs to 16 residues. This chain's CDR3 is CASCLLAGVPYNEQFF. The CDR3 nucleotides are TGTGCCAGCTGCTTATTAGCGGGAGTCCCCTACAATGAGCAGTTCTTC. Together with reference TRBV7-2 and TRBJ2-1, the CDR3 gives the full variable domain: GAGVSQSPSNKVTEKGKDVELRCDPISGHTALYWYRQSLGQGLEFLIYFQGNSAPDKSGLPSDRFSAERTGGSVSTLTIQRTQQEDSAVYLCASCLLAGVPYNEQFFGPGTRLTVL.

This clonotype was recorded at least ten times. J is TRBJ2-3 and V is TRBV2; TRBD2 might be the D (5 bases). Trimming pared 6 bases from V and 4 bases from J, leaving 14 bases between. CDR3 length equals 14 residues. Per the germline V gene, CDR1 is SNHLY and CDR2 is FYNNEI. CDR3 sequence (DNA): TGTGCCAGCAGGAGGGTTTGGGGAGCAGATACGCAGTATTTT. Amino acids: CASRRVWGADTQYF.

The CDR3 here is CASSSGETQYF. The CDR3 nucleotides are TGTGCCAGCAGCTCCGGGGAGACCCAGTACTTC. This chain connects TRBV7-3 to TRBJ2-5; D is undetermined. Between the trimmed V and J ends, which lost 4 bases and 5 bases, there was a span of 5 bases. This CDR3 region has 11 residues. Germline CDR1 SGHTA, CDR2 FQGTGA.

This clonotype has ten or more counts. V gene TRBV12-3 or TRBV12-4 combines with J gene TRBJ2-1, with TRBD2 matching over 7 bases. CDR3 size: 16 residues. The J segment lost 6 bases and the V segment lost 7 bases, leaving 15 bases of the junction unmatched. CDR3 nucleotide sequence: TGTGCCAGCATCCCTTCCGCGGGAGCCCGTTCCAATGAGCAGTTCTTC. Translating it yields CASIPSAGARSNEQFF.

The chain employs TRBV20-1 and TRBJ2-4; TRBD2 agrees at 7 bases. J lost 6 bases, V lost 0 bases, and 5 bases had no gene match. The CDR3 runs to 14 residues. CDR1 DFQATT and CDR2 SNEGSKA come from the germline V gene (reference sequence). The CDR3 DNA reads TGCAGTGCTAGAGATTCAGGCGGGAGAAACATTCAGTACTTC. This encodes CSARDSGGRNIQYF.